A single sample is the source of the 27 T cell receptor beta chains below, sequenced in a study of control samples from healthy donors and cancer patients. Sequencing was performed with immunoSEQ multiplex PCR; in TCRdb, only in-frame clones are kept and a portion is missing. The sample has approximately 150,000 clones, 75% to 95% seen once; the top ten hold approximately 3.2%. The specimen sequenced was blood. These receptors all come from a man aged 25-40 years in good health.

This chain joins TRBV5-1 and TRBJ2-1; D may be TRBD2 (7 bases). This CDR3 region has 15 residues. Germline V gene sequence: CDR1 SGHRS, CDR2 YFSETQ. With 4 bases removed from V and 2 bases from J, the gap between germline ends came to 13 bases. CDR3 DNA: TGCGCCAGCAGCGGGGGAGGGGGAACCTACAATGAGCAGTTCTTC. Encoded protein: CASSGGGGTYNEQFF.

The chain combines TRBV18 with TRBJ1-6; D is possibly TRBD1 (5 bases). V was shortened by 4 bases and J by 8 bases, with 12 bases between the two germline ends. This CDR3 spans 14 amino acids. Germline CDR1 KGHSH, CDR2 LQKENI. CDR3 nucleotide sequence: TGTGCCAGCTCACAATCAGGGCCCGATTCACCCCTCCACTTT. It codes for CASSQSGPDSPLHF.

V and J are TRBV12-5 and TRBJ1-2; D gene uncertain. This CDR3 spans 16 amino acids. Germline values: CDR1 LGHNT, CDR2 FRNRAP. V lost 0 bases to trimming and J lost 4 bases, with 15 bases between them. The CDR3 reads CASGLVVGRDLYGYTF. The DNA of the CDR3 is TGTGCTAGTGGTTTGGTAGTCGGCCGTGACCTCTATGGCTACACCTTC. The full variable domain, its missing parts supplied by reference TRBV12-5 and TRBJ1-2, is DARVTQTPRHKVTEMGQEVTMRCQPILGHNTVFWYRQTMMQGLELLAYFRNRAPLDDSGMPKDRFSAEMPDATLATLKIQPSEPRDSAVYFCASGLVVGRDLYGYTFGSGTRLTVV.

Only a few counts were recorded for this clone. This chain links TRBV4-1 with TRBJ1-3, with a tentative D call TRBD1 (5 bases). This CDR3 has 18 residues. Trimming cost V 0 bases and J 0 bases, with 15 bases left between them. In germline, CDR1 is MGHRA, CDR2 YSYEKL. The CDR3 DNA sequence: TGCGCCAGCAGCCAAGATTGGGGCAGTTCGAGCTCTGGAAACACCATATATTTT. This sequence encodes CASSQDWGSSSSGNTIYF.

This clone was seen just once. The chain recombines TRBV27 with TRBJ1-6; D is unclear. V shed 7 bases and J shed 4 bases, with 11 bases lying between them. Germline values: CDR1 MNHEY, CDR2 SMNVEV (reference sequence). The CDR3 has 14 residues. Here the CDR3 reads CASMRWGYNSPLHF. Written as DNA, the CDR3 is TGTGCCAGCATGAGGTGGGGTTATAATTCACCCCTCCACTTT.

This clone has only one observation. The rearrangement links TRBV3-1 (or the pseudogene TRBV3-2) to TRBJ2-4; 8 bases are a match to TRBD1. CDR1 and CDR2 (germline): LGHDT, YNNKEL (reference sequence). The CDR3 sequence is 16 residues long. Trimming took 1 base from V and 0 from J; bases not matched to a gene: 2. Here the CDR3 DNA reads TGTGCCAGCAGCCAAGTTCAGGGGGCAGCCAAAAACATTCAGTACTTC. Its protein product is CASSQVQGAAKNIQYF.

This chain uses TRBV6-5 with TRBJ2-7; D not certain. The germline V gene has CDR1 MNHEY and CDR2 SVGAGI. Trimming pared 6 bases from V and 6 bases from J, leaving 9 bases between. The CDR3 consists of 11 residues. The CDR3 DNA is TGTGCCAGCAGCGATTCGCGCGAGCAGTACTTC. The encoded protein is CASSDSREQYF.

V and J are TRBV28 and TRBJ1-6, with D possibly TRBD1 on 5 matching bases. With 8 bases removed from V and 2 bases from J, the gap between germline ends came to 16 bases. Germline values: CDR1 MDHEN, CDR2 SYDVKM. The CDR3 contains 16 residues. DNA of the CDR3: TGTGCCAGCGGGACTTCAAGGAGGACCTATAATTCACCCCTCCACTTT. Its protein is CASGTSRRTYNSPLHF.

The gene calls are TRBV3-1 (or the pseudogene TRBV3-2) and TRBJ2-7, with no clear D. This CDR3 contains 14 residues. CDR1 is LGHDT, CDR2 YNNKEL, per germline (reference sequence). Trimming took off 1 base at V and 0 bases at J, with 7 bases between the two ends. This CDR3 is CASSQGRFSYEQYF. Here the CDR3 DNA reads TGTGCCAGCAGCCAAGGTAGGTTCTCCTACGAGCAGTACTTC.

The J gene is TRBJ1-1, the V gene TRBV5-1, with D unresolved. Germline CDR1 reads SGHRS; CDR2 reads YFSETQ. The V gene lost 5 bases and the J gene lost 2 bases, with 13 bases spanning the gap. The CDR3 has 14 amino acids. The CDR3 DNA sequence: TGCGCCAGCAGGGGGTGGCTCCAAAACACTGAAGCTTTCTTT. Amino acid sequence: CASRGWLQNTEAFF.

This clone is a singleton in its sample. The J gene is TRBJ1-6, the V gene TRBV28; possibly TRBD1 for D (5 bases). The CDR3 spans 16 residues. Trimming removed 5 bases from V and 0 bases from J, with 11 bases in between. Germline V CDR1 and CDR2: MDHEN, SYDVKM. The CDR3 region is CASSGRESSYNSPLHF. The CDR3, as DNA: TGTGCCAGCAGTGGCAGGGAGAGCTCCTATAATTCACCCCTCCACTTT.

In this sample, this clone turned up a few times. The chain joins TRBV7-3 to TRBJ2-2, with 7 bases that match TRBD2. The CDR3 is 13 residues long. V trimming: 5 bases; J trimming: 6 bases; junction bases outside the gene matches: 3. CDR1 is SGHTA and CDR2 is FQGTGA in the germline V gene. The CDR3 is CASSNSGAGELFF. The CDR3 bases are TGTGCCAGCAGCAACAGCGGGGCCGGGGAGCTGTTTTTT.

This clone was counted between two and nine times. The J gene is TRBJ2-3, the V gene TRBV10-3, with 7 bases aligning to TRBD2. J was trimmed by 4 bases and V by 0 bases; bases with no gene match: 7. The germline V gene encodes CDR1 ENHRY and CDR2 SYGVKD. The CDR3 is 16 residues long. The CDR3 region has the DNA TGTGCCATCAGTGAGTCGGCGGGGGTTGGGGCAGATACGCAGTATTTT. This codes for CAISESAGVGADTQYF.

The V and J genes are TRBV7-9 and TRBJ2-7; D is possibly TRBD1 (7 bases). CDR3 length: 12 amino acids. V was shortened by 2 bases and J by 7 bases, with 9 bases between the two germline ends. Germline V CDR1 and CDR2: SEHNR, FQNEAQ (reference sequence). Here the CDR3 reads CASSLPGGEQYF. DNA for the CDR3: TGTGCCAGCAGCTTACCAGGGGGGGAGCAGTACTTC.

V is TRBV6-1 and J is TRBJ2-7; D unresolved. The CDR3 covers 13 residues. V dropped 1 base and J dropped 3 bases, with 7 bases sitting between them. The V gene's germline CDR1 is MNHNS and CDR2 SASEGT. In DNA, the CDR3 is TGTGCCAGCAGTGAAGGGCGTCGCTACGAGCAGTACTTC. Residues: CASSEGRRYEQYF.

The chain couples TRBV27 to TRBJ2-7; 12 bases are a match to TRBD1. CDR1 and CDR2 (germline): MNHEY, SMNVEV (reference sequence). This CDR3 comprises 15 residues. V lost 5 bases, J lost 4 bases, and 6 bases stayed unmatched. DNA for the CDR3: TGTGCCAGCAGTCTGGGGACAGGGGGCTGGTACGAGCAGTACTTC. This encodes CASSLGTGGWYEQYF.

This sequence joins TRBV27 and TRBJ2-6, with D unclear. Trimming removed 0 bases at V and 4 bases at J, with 13 bases between. Germline V CDR1 and CDR2: MNHEY, SMNVEV (reference sequence). This CDR3 is built from 17 residues. The CDR3 DNA sequence: TGTGCCAGCAGTTTATCGAGAGACGGCATCGGGGCCAACGTCCTGACTTTC. Translating gives CASSLSRDGIGANVLTF.

A single count supports this clone. The chain uses TRBV27 and TRBJ1-2; D not certain. Trimming pared 6 bases from V and 4 bases from J, leaving 12 bases between. In germline, CDR1 is MNHEY, CDR2 SMNVEV (reference sequence). This CDR3 is 13 amino acids long. CDR3 protein: CASSPASSYGYTF. The DNA of the CDR3 is TGTGCCAGCAGCCCCGCGAGCTCCTATGGCTACACCTTC.

The V call is TRBV5-6, the J call TRBJ2-6; no clear D gene. V was trimmed by 4 bases and J by 0 bases, leaving 5 bases between them. CDR1 is SGHDT and CDR2 is YYEEEE in the germline V gene. This CDR3 has 14 amino acids. This CDR3 is CASSGYSGANVLTF. CDR3 DNA sequence: TGTGCCAGCAGCGGGTACTCTGGGGCCAACGTCCTGACTTTC.

This clone showed up just a few times. The CDR3 loop is CASSPNRGSFSEAFF. The CDR3 coding sequence is TGCGCCAGCAGCCCGAATCGGGGGTCTTTTTCGGAAGCTTTCTTT. This chain joins TRBV5-1 and TRBJ1-1; D may be TRBD1 (5 bases). The CDR3 is 15 amino acids. Trimming cost V 4 bases and J 8 bases, with 21 bases left between them. Germline CDR1 reads SGHRS; CDR2 reads YFSETQ.

V gene TRBV7-8 combines with J gene TRBJ2-7, with D possibly TRBD2 on 6 matching bases. The V end was cut by 0 bases, the J end by 3 bases, with 9 bases between. Germline V gene data show CDR1 as SGHVS and CDR2 as FQNEAQ. The CDR3 is 14 residues long. This chain's CDR3 is CASSLAGEVYEQYF. In nucleotides, the CDR3 is TGTGCCAGCAGCTTAGCGGGGGAGGTCTACGAGCAGTACTTC.

CDR3 bases: TGTGCCAGCTCCATGACGGGGGGGCTTAGCGAGCAGTACTTC. Its translation: CASSMTGGLSEQYF. The chain is built from TRBV6-5 and TRBJ2-7; 8 bases agree with TRBD2. Germline assignment: CDR1 MNHEY and CDR2 SVGAGI. Losses at the gene ends were 8 bases for V and 6 bases for J; bases not matched to a gene: 12. This CDR3 region has 14 residues.

In DNA form, the CDR3 reads TGTGCCAGTAGTCCGGGTGGACTTAACACCGGGGAGCTGTTTTTT. Protein: CASSPGGLNTGELFF. The J gene is TRBJ2-2, the V gene TRBV19; D is possibly TRBD2 (5 bases). Trimming took 5 bases from V and 2 from J, leaving 12 bases between them. The CDR3 extends over 15 amino acids. Germline V gene data show CDR1 as LNHDA and CDR2 as SQIVND (reference sequence). The entire variable domain, with the rest obtained from reference TRBV19 and TRBJ2-2, is as follows: DGGITQSPKYLFRKEGQNVTLSCEQNLNHDAMYWYRQDPGQGLRLIYYSQIVNDFQKGDIAEGYSVSREKKESFPLTVTSAQKNPTAFYLCASSPGGLNTGELFFGEGSRLTVL.

This clone has a single count. The chain carries TRBV11-2 and TRBJ2-3; 7 positions agree with TRBD1. Losses at the gene ends were 5 bases for V and 4 bases for J; bases not matched to a gene: 9. The germline V gene encodes CDR1 SGHAT and CDR2 FQNNGV. The CDR3 length is 15 residues. The CDR3 region has the DNA TGTGCCAGCAGCACCCCCACAGGGGACCCAGATACGCAGTATTTT. This translates into CASSTPTGDPDTQYF. Drawing the rest from reference TRBV11-2 and TRBJ2-3, the complete variable domain is EAGVAQSPRYKIIEKRQSVAFWCNPISGHATLYWYQQILGQGPKLLIQFQNNGVVDDSQLPKDRFSAERLKGVDSTLKIQPAKLEDSAVYLCASSTPTGDPDTQYFGPGTRLTVL.

The genes are TRBV6-6 and TRBJ1-2; no firm D call. This CDR3 region has 15 residues. Trimming took 4 bases from V and 2 from J, leaving 14 bases between them. CDR1 is MNHNY and CDR2 is SVGAGI in the germline V gene (reference sequence). CDR3 DNA: TGTGCCAGCAGTTTATTCTCTGGCCCGAACTATGGCTACACCTTC. Translating gives CASSLFSGPNYGYTF.

The chain employs TRBV11-2 and TRBJ1-2, with unresolved D. V was shortened by 5 bases and J by 8 bases, with 9 bases between the two germline ends. Germline values: CDR1 SGHAT, CDR2 FQNNGV. This CDR3 is 11 amino acids long. Here the CDR3 DNA reads TGTGCCAGCAGCCCCGGGAAAGGCTACACCTTC. Its translation: CASSPGKGYTF. Based on the CDR3 plus reference TRBV11-2 and TRBJ1-2, the full variable domain is EAGVAQSPRYKIIEKRQSVAFWCNPISGHATLYWYQQILGQGPKLLIQFQNNGVVDDSQLPKDRFSAERLKGVDSTLKIQPAKLEDSAVYLCASSPGKGYTFGSGTRLTVV.

This clone was detected a few times. The V gene is TRBV19, the J gene TRBJ2-7; 9 nucleotides agree with TRBD2. The V gene's germline CDR1 is LNHDA and CDR2 SQIVND (reference sequence). The ends lost 4 bases at V and 6 bases at J; junction bases unmatched: 4. CDR3 length: 13 amino acids. The CDR3 reads CASSKRAGGEQYF. The CDR3 DNA follows: TGTGCCAGTAGTAAAAGAGCGGGGGGCGAGCAGTACTTC.